One and the same sample provided the 16 T cell receptor beta chains below, sequenced in a study of shared clonotypes between healthy human individuals. This table comes from immunoSEQ multiplex PCR, and its TCRdb copy is limited to in-frame clones, with some not included. The repertoire includes millions of clones, about 92% of them detected once, and around 0.14% sits in the top ten. Sequencing was performed on naive CD4+ T cells sorted from blood. Subset denoted: CD45RA+ positively selected. The receptors here all came from a man younger than 30 in good health.

Here the CDR3 DNA reads TGCGCCAGCAGCTTGGATTTTGGCGGCCCCTACAATGAGCAGTTCTTC. Amino acid sequence: CASSLDFGGPYNEQFF. The chain uses TRBV5-1 and TRBJ2-1; D is undetermined. Germline loops: CDR1 SGHRS, CDR2 YFSETQ. Trimming removed 0 bases at V and 2 bases at J, with 12 bases between. CDR3 length: 16 residues.

As DNA, the CDR3 is TGTGCCAGCAGTGAACGTCTTCCGGCAGGCGGTTCTGGAAACACCATATATTTT. Translating gives CASSERLPAGGSGNTIYF. The V gene is TRBV6-1, the J gene TRBJ1-3, with unresolved D. Germline CDR1 reads MNHNS; CDR2 reads SASEGT. Trimming removed 2 bases at V and 1 base at J, with 18 bases between. The CDR3 covers 18 residues.

The CDR3 loop is CAYRITDTQYF. DNA for the CDR3: TGTGCCTACCGGATCACAGATACGCAGTATTTT. The chain couples TRBV30 to TRBJ2-3; D is unclear. Trimming stripped 7 bases from V and 2 bases from J, with 7 bases between. The CDR3 loop spans 11 amino acids. Germline CDR1 reads GTSNPN; CDR2 reads SVGIG (reference sequence).

J is TRBJ1-6 and V is TRBV6-1; D is unclear. The CDR3 runs to 15 residues. CDR1 and CDR2 from the germline V gene are MNHNS and SASEGT. The V gene lost 2 bases and the J gene lost 9 bases, with 14 bases spanning the gap. The CDR3 region has the DNA TGTGCCAGCAGTGAACCCCATGTCCGCGGTTCACCCCTCCACTTT. It translates to CASSEPHVRGSPLHF.

As for this clone: Mismatch with germline at one junction end may stem from a read error. V usage is TRBV7-9 and J usage is TRBJ2-3, with TRBD2 matching over 7 bases. Germline lookup yields CDR1 SEHNR and CDR2 FQNEAQ (reference sequence). This CDR3 contains 15 residues. In nucleotides, the CDR3 is TGTACCAGCAGCTTAGACCGGGACTACACAGATACGCAGTATTTT. Translating gives CTSSLDRDYTDTQYF.

The gene calls are TRBV19 and TRBJ2-7, with 7 bases aligning to TRBD2. Trimming took 4 bases from V and 0 from J; bases not matched to a gene: 6. CDR3 length: 15 amino acids. Per germline, CDR1 LNHDA and CDR2 SQIVND (reference sequence). In DNA, the CDR3 is TGTGCCAGTAGTACAGGGAGGGGAAGCTCCTACGAGCAGTACTTC. It is translated as CASSTGRGSSYEQYF.

V gene TRBV7-6 combines with J gene TRBJ2-2; D might be TRBD1 or TRBD2, each matching 5 bases. This CDR3 has 14 amino acids. V was clipped by 5 bases and J by 4 bases, with 11 bases between them. The germline gives CDR1 SGHVS, CDR2 FNYEAQ. The CDR3 DNA sequence: TGTGCCAGCAGCCCTTTGGGGGTCACCGGGGAGCTGTTTTTT. This encodes CASSPLGVTGELFF.

The chain carries TRBV6-6 and TRBJ2-5; D may be TRBD1 or TRBD2 (5 bases each). Germline values: CDR1 MNHNY, CDR2 SVGAGI (reference sequence). The CDR3 spans 12 residues. V lost 7 bases to trimming and J lost 5 bases, with 11 bases between them. In DNA, the CDR3 is TGTGCCAGCACCGGGGCCGGGGAGACCCAGTACTTC. Amino acid sequence: CASTGAGETQYF.

The chain combines TRBV19 with TRBJ2-2, with 10 bases fitting TRBD1. The germline V gene encodes CDR1 LNHDA and CDR2 SQIVND (reference sequence). Germline trimming cut 4 bases from V and 4 bases from J; bases unmatched to any gene: 6. CDR3 length: 16 residues. CDR3 loop: CASSTSGTGATGELFF. Written as DNA, the CDR3 is TGTGCCAGTAGTACCTCCGGGACAGGGGCCACCGGGGAGCTGTTTTTT.

This sequence joins TRBV5-8 and TRBJ1-2; the match to TRBD1 covers 10 bases. The V segment lost 3 bases and the J segment 6 bases; nucleotides outside the gene matches: 8. The V gene's germline CDR1 is SGHTS and CDR2 YDEGEE. This CDR3 is built from 15 residues. CDR3 loop: CASSSGQGRWDGYTF. The CDR3 DNA follows: TGTGCCAGCAGCTCGGGACAGGGGAGATGGGATGGCTACACCTTC.

This rearrangement joins TRBV2 to TRBJ2-7; possibly TRBD2 for D (6 bases). CDR3 length: 17 amino acids. Germline V gene data show CDR1 as SNHLY and CDR2 as FYNNEI. The V end was cut by 0 bases, the J end by 3 bases, with 18 bases between. The CDR3 DNA reads TGTGCCAGCAGTGAAGCACGGGTTCTGCGGGGTTACTACGAGCAGTACTTC. Translated, it gives CASSEARVLRGYYEQYF.

The chain joins TRBV21-1 to TRBJ2-1; no check of the table's D call, TRBD2, against the DNA was made. TRBV21-1 is a known pseudogene. The CDR3 is 17 amino acids. The CDR3 spells CASSKSVAELAGGMQFF. The DNA for the CDR3 is TGTGCCAGCAGCAAATCGGTAGCGGAATTAGCGGGAGGGATGCAGTTCTTC.

This clone was detected once. Other nucleotide sequences in the sample specify the same CDR3. The V call is TRBV9, the J call TRBJ1-6; D gene uncertain. Germline assignment: CDR1 SGDLS and CDR2 YYNGEE. V shed 0 bases and J shed 6 bases, with 10 bases lying between them. This CDR3 is built from 15 residues. CDR3: CASSVGGGGNSPLHF. The CDR3 nucleotides are TGTGCCAGCAGCGTAGGTGGAGGCGGTAATTCACCCCTCCACTTT.

The rearrangement joins TRBV4-3 to TRBJ2-7; D is unclear. This CDR3 region has 15 residues. Trimming took 0 bases from V and 0 from J, leaving 9 bases between them. Germline loops: CDR1 LGHNA, CDR2 YSLEER. The CDR3 here is CASSQDISASYEQYF. The CDR3, as DNA: TGCGCCAGCAGCCAAGATATCTCTGCCTCCTACGAGCAGTACTTC.

A remark on this clone: Other DNA sequences of this sample code for an identical CDR3. The genes are TRBV28 and TRBJ2-7; unclear D gene. This CDR3 comprises 11 residues. Deletions cut 8 bases from V and 2 bases from J, with 7 bases between. Germline CDR1 and CDR2: MDHEN and SYDVKM. The CDR3 DNA reads as TGTGCCAGCTCCCGAACCTACGAGCAGTACTTC. Translating it yields CASSRTYEQYF.

The chain employs TRBV30 and TRBJ1-1; D gene ambiguous. Germline loops: CDR1 GTSNPN, CDR2 SVGIG (reference sequence). Trimming removed 4 bases at V and 2 bases at J, with 11 bases between. The length of the CDR3 is 13 residues. CDR3 protein: CAWTRRRNTEAFF. As DNA, the CDR3 is TGTGCCTGGACCCGCCGGCGTAACACTGAAGCTTTCTTT.